A single sample is the source of the 26 T cell receptor beta chains below, sequenced in a study of Graves' ophthalmopathy and Graves' hyperthyroidism. RNA served as the template for amplifying TCR beta CDR3 regions. An opening RT-PCR round employed HTBI primers and preceded a second-round multiplex PCR. TCRdb used MiXCR to reprocess the multiplex PCR reads, holding one entry per CDR3 protein. The top ten hold 3% of the sample, which has 400,000 to 450,000 distinct CDR3 sequences, around 20% seen once. The sample taken for sequencing was peripheral blood. The source of these receptors is a young woman with stable Graves' hyperthyroidism.

The chain recombines TRBV6-2 or TRBV6-3 with TRBJ1-6, with 9 positions matching TRBD1. The V gene's germline CDR1 is MNHEY and CDR2 SVGEGT. V shed 6 bases, J shed 4 bases, and the junction held 1 base outside the gene matches. This CDR3 comprises 14 residues. CDR3 nucleotides: TGTGCCAGCAGGGGACAGGGTTATAATTCACCCCTCCACTTT. Amino acids: CASRGQGYNSPLHF.

The chain couples TRBV13 to TRBJ2-7, with TRBD1 matching over 9 bases. The CDR3 contains 17 residues. The J segment lost 6 bases and the V segment lost 0 bases, leaving 12 bases of the junction unmatched. The germline V gene encodes CDR1 PRHDT and CDR2 FYEKMQ (reference sequence). This chain's CDR3 is CASSLGGPGTGSGEQYF. The CDR3 DNA reads as TGTGCCAGCAGCTTAGGCGGCCCGGGGACAGGGTCGGGCGAGCAGTACTTC.

This clonotype was detected many times. This chain joins TRBV11-2 and TRBJ2-2; D gene uncertain. The germline V and J ends were trimmed by 4 bases and 3 bases, with 15 bases remaining between them. The CDR3 spans 16 residues. Germline CDR1 reads SGHAT; CDR2 reads FQNNGV. Written as DNA, the CDR3 is TGTGCCAGCAGCTCCGACCCGAGTCGCCACACCGGGGAGCTGTTTTTT. Amino acid sequence: CASSSDPSRHTGELFF.

This clonotype came up many times. The chain joins TRBV20-1 to TRBJ2-2; D is undetermined. Germline CDR1 reads DFQATT; CDR2 reads SNEGSKA (reference sequence). CDR3 length: 12 amino acids. With 3 bases removed from V and 8 bases from J, the gap between germline ends came to 10 bases. CDR3 residues: CSASLGAGELFF. The DNA of the CDR3 is TGCAGTGCTAGCCTCGGTGCTGGGGAGCTGTTTTTT.

This clonotype was seen many times. The rearrangement links TRBV7-9 to TRBJ1-1, with D perhaps matching TRBD1 (6 bases). CDR1 and CDR2 from the germline V gene are SEHNR and FQNEAQ (reference sequence). The V end was cut by 7 bases, the J end by 4 bases, with 16 bases between. The CDR3 covers 14 residues. The CDR3 DNA sequence: TGTGCCAGCAACCCGACAGGAAGTGCCACTGAAGCTTTCTTT. As protein: CASNPTGSATEAFF.

This clonotype was seen a handful of times. This sequence joins TRBV6-1 and TRBJ2-7, with a tentative D call TRBD2 (6 bases). The CDR3 sequence is 13 residues long. Germline assignment: CDR1 MNHNS and CDR2 SASEGT. The V end was cut by 10 bases, the J end by 3 bases, with 16 bases between. The CDR3 spells CATATRRGYEQYF. CDR3 DNA: TGTGCCACCGCGACTAGGAGGGGCTACGAGCAGTACTTC.

Many counts were recorded for this clonotype. This sequence joins TRBV11-2 and TRBJ2-7; D is possibly TRBD1 (5 bases). This CDR3 is built from 12 residues. Between the trimmed V and J ends, which lost 5 bases and 4 bases, there was a span of 9 bases. The germline CDR1 and CDR2 sequences are SGHAT and FQNNGV. The CDR3 reads CASSRTFYEQYF. The CDR3 nucleotides are TGTGCCAGCAGCCGGACATTTTACGAGCAGTACTTC.

The rearrangement links TRBV4-1 to TRBJ1-5; tentative D call: TRBD1 (6 bases). The CDR3 contains 17 residues. The ends were cut back, 0 bases at V and 7 bases at J, with 19 bases in the middle. Germline CDR1 and CDR2: MGHRA and YSYEKL. The CDR3 protein is CASSQDGARGARQPQHF. Written as DNA, the CDR3 is TGCGCCAGCAGCCAAGATGGGGCAAGGGGGGCGAGACAGCCCCAGCATTTT.

The chain couples TRBV27 to TRBJ1-6; TRBD1 is a possible D gene (6 bases). Germline assignment: CDR1 MNHEY and CDR2 SMNVEV (reference sequence). V was pared by 3 bases and J by 6 bases, with 15 bases between. The CDR3 has 16 amino acids. The DNA for the CDR3 is TGTGCCAGCAGTTTCGGAGAGAGGGGGACTAATTCACCCCTCCACTTT. This sequence encodes CASSFGERGTNSPLHF.

This clonotype was counted many times. V gene TRBV27 combines with J gene TRBJ2-7; TRBD2 matches at 12 bases. With V trimmed by 3 bases and J by 6 bases, 12 bases remained unmatched. The CDR3 is 17 residues long. Germline CDR1 reads MNHEY; CDR2 reads SMNVEV (reference sequence). CDR3 in amino acids: CASSLLLLAGGSAEQYF. The DNA for the CDR3 is TGTGCCAGCAGTTTGCTACTACTAGCGGGAGGATCGGCCGAGCAGTACTTC.

This clonotype occurred many times. The rearrangement links TRBV5-1 to TRBJ1-5, with D possibly being TRBD1 (5 bases). The CDR3 runs to 15 residues. Germline V gene sequence: CDR1 SGHRS, CDR2 YFSETQ. Trimming pared 4 bases from V and 5 bases from J, leaving 16 bases between. CDR3 region: CASSLGEGRYQPQHF. CDR3 nucleotides: TGCGCCAGCAGCCTAGGGGAGGGAAGGTATCAGCCCCAGCATTTT.

This chain uses TRBV28 with TRBJ2-7, with no clear D. Trimming removed 6 bases from V and 6 bases from J, with 21 bases in between. CDR1 MDHEN and CDR2 SYDVKM come from the germline V gene. The CDR3 covers 15 residues. CDR3 nucleotides: TGTGCCAGCAGCAAACCTAGAGGAGCGATGCGCGAGCAGTACTTC. This translates into CASSKPRGAMREQYF.

This clonotype appeared many times. The chain uses TRBV28 and TRBJ2-5; D is perhaps TRBD2 (5 bases). With 3 bases removed from V and 5 bases from J, the gap between germline ends came to 16 bases. The CDR3 runs to 15 residues. The germline gives CDR1 MDHEN, CDR2 SYDVKM. CDR3: CASSFVLPTGETQYF. In nucleotides, the CDR3 is TGTGCCAGCAGTTTCGTACTCCCTACGGGGGAGACCCAGTACTTC.

This clonotype appeared many times. J is TRBJ2-5 and V is TRBV6-2 or TRBV6-3, with TRBD2 matching over 7 bases. CDR1 is MNHEY and CDR2 is SVGEGT in the germline V gene. The junction had 13 bases not matched to a gene; V was cut back by 5 bases and J by 4 bases. The CDR3 has 16 amino acids. The CDR3 loop reads CASSDASAGSGETQYF. The CDR3 DNA is TGTGCCAGCAGTGACGCGTCAGCGGGAAGTGGAGAGACCCAGTACTTC.

This clonotype was observed many times. The chain couples TRBV12-3 or TRBV12-4 to TRBJ2-5; 8 bases agree with TRBD1. V gave up 5 bases and J gave up 3 bases; unmatched junction bases: 5. The CDR3 covers 14 residues. As DNA, the CDR3 is TGTGCCAGCAGTGCCCGGGACAGGAAAGAGACCCAGTACTTC. Its translation: CASSARDRKETQYF.

This clonotype showed up many times. V gene TRBV7-2 combines with J gene TRBJ2-5; the D gene is possibly TRBD2 (5 bases). Germline assignment: CDR1 SGHTA and CDR2 FQGNSA. Trimming stripped 0 bases from V and 9 bases from J, with 14 bases between. This CDR3 region has 14 residues. CDR3 bases: TGTGCCAGCAGCTTAGCTGGGAGAAAGGCGGCCCAGTACTTC. Residues: CASSLAGRKAAQYF.

This clonotype occurred many times. The rearrangement joins TRBV12-5 to TRBJ1-3; D is perhaps TRBD1 (5 bases). V lost 3 bases to trimming and J lost 8 bases, with 17 bases between them. Looked up from germline, CDR1 is LGHNT and CDR2 is FRNRAP. The CDR3 loop spans 15 amino acids. The CDR3 loop reads CASGFAGTPQDTIYF. The CDR3 bases are TGTGCTAGTGGTTTCGCCGGGACGCCGCAGGACACCATATATTTT.

This rearrangement joins TRBV10-3 to TRBJ2-7; 7 bases fit TRBD2. The V gene end was trimmed by 0 bases and the J gene end by 7 bases; junction bases not matched to a gene: 3. The CDR3 sequence is 13 residues long. Looked up from germline, CDR1 is ENHRY and CDR2 is SYGVKD. In DNA form, the CDR3 reads TGTGCCATCAGTGAGTCCATTAGCGGGGAGCAGTACTTC. Amino acids: CAISESISGEQYF.

The chain is built from TRBV6-1 and TRBJ2-4; D might be TRBD1 (6 bases). V was clipped by 4 bases and J by 2 bases, with 15 bases between them. The CDR3 consists of 16 residues. CDR1 and CDR2 from the germline V gene are MNHNS and SASEGT. CDR3 residues: CASSARTVRSKNIQYF. DNA of the CDR3: TGTGCCAGCAGTGCCCGGACAGTACGTTCCAAAAACATTCAGTACTTC.

The sample holds many counts of this clonotype. The rearrangement uses TRBV18 and TRBJ2-2; D uncertain. Germline V lookup: CDR1 KGHSH, CDR2 LQKENI. CDR3 length equals 13 residues. Trimming took off 2 bases at V and 6 bases at J, with 7 bases between the two ends. CDR3 residues: CASSPGMPGELFF. In nucleotides, the CDR3 is TGTGCCAGCTCACCAGGGATGCCCGGGGAGCTGTTTTTT.

The table lists this clonotype with many counts. The chain has TRBV28 and TRBJ2-2; D not resolved. In germline, CDR1 is MDHEN, CDR2 SYDVKM. The V and J ends lost 6 bases and 6 bases respectively, with 23 bases between them. CDR3 size: 17 residues. This chain's CDR3 is CASRDGVWAQSAGELFF. In nucleotides, the CDR3 is TGTGCCAGCAGAGATGGGGTTTGGGCGCAAAGTGCCGGGGAGCTGTTTTTT. The complete variable domain, with remaining parts taken from reference TRBV28 and TRBJ2-2, reads DVKVTQSSRYLVKRTGEKVFLECVQDMDHENMFWYRQDPGLGLRLIYFSYDVKMKEKGDIPEGYSVSREKKERFSLILESASTNQTSMYLCASRDGVWAQSAGELFFGEGSRLTVL.

Many counts were recorded for this clonotype. V and J are TRBV4-3 and TRBJ2-5, with D uncertain. In germline, CDR1 is LGHNA, CDR2 YSLEER. The V and J ends lost 0 bases and 5 bases respectively, with 13 bases between them. The CDR3 spans 15 residues. The CDR3 reads CASSQDGDLGETQYF. DNA of the CDR3: TGCGCCAGCAGCCAAGATGGGGATTTAGGGGAGACCCAGTACTTC.

On this clonotype itself: A read error may be the cause here, since a much bigger clone is one base away. This sequence joins TRBV4-3 and TRBJ2-2, with 8 bases matching TRBD1. Per germline, CDR1 LGHNA and CDR2 YSLEER. The CDR3 has 15 amino acids. This chain's CDR3 is CASSTGQGSAGELCF. The CDR3 region has the DNA TGCGCCAGCAGCACTGGACAGGGATCGGCCGGGGAGCTGTGTTTT.

The chain is built from TRBV29-1 and TRBJ1-2, with a possible D match to TRBD1 (6 bases). Per germline, CDR1 SQVTM and CDR2 ANQGSEA. The ends were cut back, 5 bases at V and 4 bases at J, with 11 bases in the middle. The CDR3 spans 12 residues. The CDR3 bases are TGCAGCGTTAACGGACAGTCCTATGGCTACACCTTC. Translated, it gives CSVNGQSYGYTF.

This clonotype was recorded many times. This CDR3 is CASSLDSRSYEQYF. The CDR3 coding sequence is TGTGCCAGCAGTTTAGACAGTCGTTCCTACGAGCAGTACTTC. The chain uses TRBV27 and TRBJ2-7, with D possibly being TRBD1 (5 bases). CDR3 length equals 14 residues. Trimming cost V 2 bases and J 1 base, with 9 bases left between them. CDR1 MNHEY and CDR2 SMNVEV come from the germline V gene (reference sequence).

As regards this clonotype: This may arise from a read error, as a much more abundant clone is one base away. This rearrangement joins TRBV5-1 to TRBJ2-4; 8 nucleotides align to TRBD2. The CDR3 totals 15 residues. Germline values: CDR1 SGHRS, CDR2 YFSETQ. CDR3 sequence (DNA): TGCGCCAGCAGCTTGGCGGGAGGGGACAAATACATTCAGTACTTC. It specifies CASSLAGGDKYIQYF.